This T cell receptor beta chain comes out of a study of T cells in localized non-small cell lung cancer. Points from the study as a whole: Those with higher blood T cell density had longer overall survival. Multi-region tumor sequencing was not done, so intratumor heterogeneity could not be excluded. Peak T cell clonality was found in uninvolved adjacent lung, exceeding tumor.

This CDR3 region has 14 residues. V was cut by 1 base and J by 0 bases, with 6 bases left in between. Germline values: CDR1 LNHDA, CDR2 SQIVND (reference sequence). To note about this clone: Its matching antigen is unknown.

Profiled with immunoSEQ multiplex PCR; TCRdb holds only in-frame clones, not every one. The profile shows fewer than 30,000 clones, about 90% of them singletons. J is TRBJ1-1 and V is TRBV19, with D uncertain. The sequence was obtained from a woman between 35 and 75 years old with stage I lung adenocarcinoma. The sample consisted of peripheral blood, taken before any cancer treatment. CDR3 DNA sequence: TGTGCCAGTAGTATAGGCCAGCTGAACACTGAAGCTTTCTTT. Its translation: CASSIGQLNTEAFF.